The next 10 T cell receptor beta chains were all read from a single sample in a study of glioma-infiltrating T cells after dendritic cell vaccination (dated by TCRdb to about 2016). The library was built by means of the immunoSEQ multiplex PCR assay. Here the immuneACCESS table is served through TCRdb, limited to in-frame sequences with V and J called. Missing clones are a known gap in these copies; in checked studies unresolved V genes cover under half, and the rest lacks a known reason. This sample lists 60,000 to 70,000 clones; roughly 80% were detected once. Of the sample, 9.2% is held by the ten largest clones. Sequenced here: blood, sampled before dendritic cell vaccination. The receptors were sampled from a human donor with glioblastoma.

This clone was detected once. Sequence at one end of the junction differs from germline and may be a read error. The rearrangement uses TRBV18 and TRBJ2-7, with D possibly TRBD2 on 6 matching bases. Per the germline V gene, CDR1 is KGHSH and CDR2 is LQKENI. The CDR3 runs 15 residues. CDR3 sequence (DNA): TGTGCCGGCTCACCACCTGGCGGGGACCTCTACGAGCAGTACTTC. Its translation: CAGSPPGGDLYEQYF. The full variable domain, with the rest looked up from reference TRBV18 and TRBJ2-7, is NAGVMQNPRHLVRRRGQEARLRCSPMKGHSHVYWYRQLPEEGLKFMVYLQKENIIDESGMPKERFSAEFPKEGPSILRIQQVVRGDSAAYFCAGSPPGGDLYEQYFGPGTRLTVT.

The chain joins TRBV19 to TRBJ1-1; D unclear. The CDR3 covers 14 residues. Trimming took 2 bases from V and 0 from J, leaving 7 bases between them. The germline V gene has CDR1 LNHDA and CDR2 SQIVND (reference sequence). CDR3 DNA: TGTGCCAGTAGTATACCGGGTTTGAACACTGAAGCTTTCTTT. The encoded protein is CASSIPGLNTEAFF.

Only a few counts were recorded for this clone. The V and J genes are TRBV5-6 and TRBJ2-3, with TRBD2 matching over 8 bases. Trimming cost V 5 bases and J 1 base; bases outside gene matches: 6. The V gene's germline CDR1 is SGHDT and CDR2 YYEEEE. The CDR3 is made up of 15 amino acids. In nucleotides, the CDR3 is TGTGCCAGCAGTCCGGGAGGGCAGGGCACAGATACGCAGTATTTT. Amino acid sequence: CASSPGGQGTDTQYF.

This clone was seen once. V gene TRBV11-2 combines with J gene TRBJ2-2, with D perhaps TRBD1 (6 bases). Germline CDR1 reads SGHAT; CDR2 reads FQNNGV. This CDR3 spans 13 amino acids. The germline V and J ends were trimmed by 3 bases and 8 bases, with 10 bases remaining between them. The chain's CDR3 is CASSFSGEGELFF. In DNA, the CDR3 is TGTGCCAGCAGCTTCTCAGGGGAAGGGGAGCTGTTTTTT.

The V gene is TRBV9, the J gene TRBJ2-1; D gene unclear. Germline CDR1 is SGDLS and CDR2 is YYNGEE. Trimming took off 3 bases at V and 4 bases at J, with 17 bases between the two ends. This CDR3 has 16 residues. Here the CDR3 reads CASSALWSPTYNEQFF. CDR3 sequence (DNA): TGTGCCAGCAGCGCCCTCTGGAGCCCCACGTACAATGAGCAGTTCTTC.

This rearrangement joins TRBV2 to TRBJ2-5, with 7 positions matching TRBD2. Trimming at V came to 2 bases and at J to 2 bases, leaving 2 bases not matched to a gene. Germline V gives CDR1 SNHLY, CDR2 FYNNEI. The CDR3 spans 14 residues. The CDR3 coding sequence is TGTGCCAGCAGTGAATGGGGGGGTCAAGAGACCCAGTACTTC. Its translation is CASSEWGGQETQYF.

This chain uses TRBV27 with TRBJ1-1, with 7 bases that match TRBD1. The CDR3 has 18 amino acids. J gave up 4 bases and V 5 bases, and 19 bases lay outside the gene matches. The V gene's germline CDR1 is MNHEY and CDR2 SMNVEV (reference sequence). The CDR3 DNA follows: TGTGCCAGCAGTACCCCGACAGGGTTTAGTAAAAAGGGCACTGAAGCTTTCTTT. Encoded protein: CASSTPTGFSKKGTEAFF.

The chain employs TRBV28 and TRBJ2-7; 8 positions agree with TRBD2. This CDR3 region has 14 residues. CDR1 is MDHEN, CDR2 SYDVKM, per germline. V lost 8 bases and J lost 3; bases outside the gene matches: 9. In DNA form, the CDR3 reads TGTGCCAGCTCCTCGAGCGGGGGCCACTACGAGCAGTACTTC. It is translated as CASSSSGGHYEQYF.

This rearrangement joins TRBV4-1 to TRBJ2-5, with a possible D match to TRBD2 (7 bases). TRBJ2-7 explains the end of the DNA better; the J call may be wrong. This CDR3 comprises 14 residues. In germline, CDR1 is MGHRA, CDR2 YSYEKL. For the CDR3, the DNA is TGCGCCAGCAGCTCCGGGGGGCCAGGAGGCGAGCAGTACTTC. The encoded protein is CASSSGGPGGEQYF.

The chain employs TRBV9 and TRBJ1-6, with D possibly TRBD1 on 5 matching bases. V gave up 3 bases and J gave up 7 bases, with 14 bases separating them. This CDR3 has 15 amino acids. The germline V gene encodes CDR1 SGDLS and CDR2 YYNGEE. CDR3 loop: CASSAWGGYNSPLHF. The DNA for the CDR3 is TGTGCCAGCAGCGCCTGGGGGGGTTACAATTCACCCCTCCACTTT.